This TCR beta chain was recorded in a study of blood T cell repertoires in COVID-19. About the study: Material from acute and convalescent COVID-19 was sourced from the United States, Italy and Spain. Nucleic acid was either cDNA or gDNA, and it came from T cells, B-cell-depleted T cells, or PBMCs.

The germline V gene has CDR1 MNHEY and CDR2 SMNVEV (reference sequence). With 5 bases removed from V and 4 bases from J, the gap between germline ends came to 9 bases. This CDR3 contains 14 residues. The study drew participants aged about 18 to 95 years from roughly 25 US areas. Per the authors' pipeline: Amplification of reference gene primers was used by the study to estimate nucleated cell counts. The repertoire was sequenced with immunoSEQ multiplex PCR; TCRdb's copy has only in-frame clones and lacks some. For V, J and clone size, that table is used; D and trimming come from the DNA. The repertoire holds fewer than 200,000 clones, with approximately 82% as singletons.

The chain joins TRBV27 to TRBJ1-6, with D possibly being TRBD1 (6 bases). The clonotype originates from a woman aged 60-75 years with acute COVID-19. The sequencing input was PBMCs or T cells enriched from blood (not recorded which). CDR3 protein: CASSVGQYNSPLHF. As DNA, the CDR3 is TGTGCCAGCAGTGTGGGACAATATAATTCACCCCTCCACTTT.